Presented here are 21 T cell receptor beta chains from one specimen sequenced in a study of shared clonotypes between healthy human individuals. Sequencing used immunoSEQ multiplex PCR; TCRdb keeps in-frame clones, though not all of them. The sample includes some 2.1 million clones, roughly 95% of them seen just once. Sequencing was performed on naive CD4+ T cells sorted from blood. Subset specified: CD45RA+ positively selected. These receptor sequences come from a man between 18 and 35 years old in good health.

This clone was observed once. Other DNA variants within this sample encode the same CDR3. The chain combines TRBV6-1 with TRBJ2-7, with TRBD1 matching 8 bases. V shed 5 bases and J 1 base; nucleotides not matched to a gene: 1. CDR1 MNHNS and CDR2 SASEGT come from the germline V gene. CDR3 size: 13 residues. CDR3 DNA: TGTGCCAGCAGTCGGGACAGGTCCTACGAGCAGTACTTC. Amino acids: CASSRDRSYEQYF.

The chain links TRBV5-1 to TRBJ1-6, with D possibly being TRBD1 (6 bases). V lost 0 bases and J 5 bases, leaving 15 bases between the germline ends. Germline V gene data show CDR1 as SGHRS and CDR2 as YFSETQ. The CDR3 is made up of 17 amino acids. CDR3 nucleotide sequence: TGCGCCAGCAGCTTGGACGTGGGGGCGCTTAATAATTCACCCCTCCACTTT. Translating gives CASSLDVGALNNSPLHF.

The genes are TRBV20-1 and TRBJ2-2; weak D call: TRBD2 (6 bases). With 4 bases removed from V and 11 bases from J, the gap between germline ends came to 11 bases. This CDR3 is built from 11 residues. Germline V gene sequence: CDR1 DFQATT, CDR2 SNEGSKA (reference sequence). CDR3: CSATAGIELFF. The CDR3 coding sequence is TGCAGTGCTACCGCGGGGATTGAGCTGTTTTTT.

The rearrangement joins TRBV7-6 to TRBJ1-1; 7 bases match TRBD1. Germline loops: CDR1 SGHVS, CDR2 FNYEAQ. The V segment lost 1 base and the J segment 3 bases; nucleotides outside the gene matches: 2. The CDR3 is 14 residues long. This CDR3 is CASSLVQGDTEAFF. The CDR3 region has the DNA TGTGCCAGCAGCTTAGTTCAGGGGGACACTGAAGCTTTCTTT.

The genes are TRBV28 and TRBJ2-5; D ambiguous. Trimming shortened V by 4 bases and J by 5 bases, and 8 bases separated the two germline ends. CDR1 and CDR2 (germline): MDHEN, SYDVKM. This CDR3 comprises 12 residues. CDR3 sequence reads: CASSSASETQYF. The CDR3 DNA reads TGTGCCAGCAGTTCCGCCTCTGAGACCCAGTACTTC.

A word on this clone: Other DNA sequences in the same sample also yield this CDR3. The chain employs TRBV20-1 and TRBJ2-7; D is ambiguous. CDR1 is DFQATT, CDR2 SNEGSKA, per germline (reference sequence). V dropped 2 bases and J dropped 2 bases, with 4 bases sitting between them. The CDR3 has 11 amino acids. CDR3 residues: CSARSTYEQYF. DNA of the CDR3: TGCAGTGCTAGATCGACCTACGAGCAGTACTTC.

V usage is TRBV7-6 and J usage is TRBJ1-3; TRBD1 matches 9 bases. Unmatched junction bases numbered 0, after V lost 1 base and J lost 2 bases. This CDR3 is built from 15 residues. CDR1 and CDR2 (germline): SGHVS, FNYEAQ. CDR3 nucleotides: TGTGCCAGCAGCTTAGACAGGGGGCCTGGAAACACCATATATTTT. It is translated as CASSLDRGPGNTIYF.

This chain joins TRBV5-6 and TRBJ2-7; 11 positions match TRBD1. Trimming removed 0 bases from V and 0 bases from J; junction bases left unmatched: 2. Germline V CDR1 and CDR2: SGHDT, YYEEEE. CDR3 size: 16 residues. CDR3 in amino acids: CASSLVGQGASYEQYF. CDR3 coding DNA: TGTGCCAGCAGCTTGGTAGGACAGGGGGCCTCCTACGAGCAGTACTTC.

The gene calls are TRBV7-9 and TRBJ2-3; TRBD1 matches at 10 bases. This CDR3 contains 16 residues. The germline V gene encodes CDR1 SEHNR and CDR2 FQNEAQ (reference sequence). With 2 bases clipped from V and 0 bases from J, the junction kept 2 bases outside the gene matches. The CDR3 DNA sequence: TGTGCCAGCAGCTTACGGACAGGGGGGAGCACAGATACGCAGTATTTT. Its protein is CASSLRTGGSTDTQYF.

The CDR3 DNA sequence: TGTGCCAGCAGCTTAGAAGGACTAGCGTCCAATGAGCAGTTCTTC. This codes for CASSLEGLASNEQFF. This chain connects TRBV7-8 to TRBJ2-1; 9 positions agree with TRBD2. The CDR3 extends over 15 amino acids. CDR1 is SGHVS and CDR2 is FQNEAQ in the germline V gene. J was trimmed by 6 bases and V by 1 base; bases with no gene match: 4.

Details on this clone: Since a much larger clone is just one base distant, this may be a read error. The sample holds other DNA sequences that translate to the same CDR3. The chain recombines TRBV28 with TRBJ1-1; a weak D match, TRBD1 (6 bases). The germline V and J ends were trimmed by 5 bases and 0 bases, with 7 bases remaining between them. The CDR3 covers 13 residues. Germline values: CDR1 MDHEN, CDR2 SYDVKM. Written as DNA, the CDR3 is TGTGCCAGCAGTGGGACACTGAACACTGAAGCTTTCTTT. It encodes CASSGTLNTEAFF.

The chain combines TRBV7-2 with TRBJ2-5; possibly TRBD2 for D (5 bases). Looked up from germline, CDR1 is SGHTA and CDR2 is FQGNSA. The ends were cut back, 1 base at V and 4 bases at J, with 13 bases in the middle. The CDR3 runs to 15 residues. CDR3 protein: CASSLDAGWGETQYF. The CDR3 DNA is TGTGCCAGCAGCTTAGATGCGGGCTGGGGAGAGACCCAGTACTTC. Filled out from reference TRBV7-2 and TRBJ2-5, the complete variable domain reads GAGVSQSPSNKVTEKGKDVELRCDPISGHTALYWYRQSLGQGLEFLIYFQGNSAPDKSGLPSDRFSAERTGGSVSTLTIQRTQQEDSAVYLCASSLDAGWGETQYFGPGTRLLVL.

This clone was counted a single time. V usage is TRBV5-1 and J usage is TRBJ2-1, with a possible D match to TRBD1 (6 bases). CDR1 SGHRS and CDR2 YFSETQ come from the germline V gene. V was clipped by 4 bases and J by 9 bases, with 14 bases between them. The CDR3 runs to 13 residues. The CDR3 nucleotides are TGCGCCAGCAGCCTATCTACAGGGAGTGAGCAGTTCTTC. Protein sequence: CASSLSTGSEQFF.

The chain uses TRBV7-2 and TRBJ2-5, with a possible D match to TRBD2 (6 bases). V gave up 3 bases and J gave up 5 bases, with 13 bases separating them. Germline CDR1 reads SGHTA; CDR2 reads FQGNSA. The CDR3 runs 14 residues. CDR3 loop: CASSFGSSGETQYF. The CDR3 DNA is TGTGCCAGCAGCTTCGGGAGTTCGGGCGAGACCCAGTACTTC.

This chain links TRBV18 with TRBJ2-2; tentative D call: TRBD1 (6 bases). This CDR3 spans 16 amino acids. V gave up 2 bases and J gave up 2 bases, with 12 bases separating them. Per the germline V gene, CDR1 is KGHSH and CDR2 is LQKENI. As DNA, the CDR3 is TGTGCCAGCTCACCAGTTGGGACACTTAACACCGGGGAGCTGTTTTTT. It specifies CASSPVGTLNTGELFF.

The chain joins TRBV7-9 to TRBJ2-7; 8 nucleotides agree with TRBD2. V dropped 4 bases and J dropped 3; count of bases not matched to a gene: 8. The CDR3 is 15 amino acids. The germline gives CDR1 SEHNR, CDR2 FQNEAQ (reference sequence). Here the CDR3 reads CASSSTGTSGYEQYF. The CDR3 DNA reads TGTGCCAGCAGCTCTACCGGGACTAGTGGCTACGAGCAGTACTTC.

On this clone: Other nucleotide sequences in the sample specify the same CDR3. The chain links TRBV2 to TRBJ1-1; the match to TRBD1 covers 7 bases. Trimming cost V 4 bases and J 1 base; bases outside gene matches: 3. CDR1 is SNHLY, CDR2 FYNNEI, per germline. This CDR3 has 14 amino acids. CDR3 coding DNA: TGTGCCAGCAGTGTACGGACAGGGAACACTGAAGCTTTCTTT. Its protein is CASSVRTGNTEAFF.

The gene calls are TRBV7-3 and TRBJ1-3; TRBD1 is a possible D gene (6 bases). CDR1 SGHTA and CDR2 FQGTGA come from the germline V gene. CDR3 length equals 16 residues. V was shortened by 1 base and J by 0 bases, with 10 bases between the two germline ends. The CDR3 reads CASSLNGDISGNTIYF. The CDR3 DNA reads as TGTGCCAGCAGCTTAAATGGGGACATCTCTGGAAACACCATATATTTT.

The J gene is TRBJ2-2, the V gene TRBV6-5; no reliable D call. CDR3 length: 15 amino acids. Trimming left V 4 bases short and J 2 bases short, with 11 bases between. CDR1 and CDR2 (germline): MNHEY, SVGAGI. The CDR3 DNA reads TGTGCCAGCAGTTTTGGAACTATAAACACCGGGGAGCTGTTTTTT. Encoded protein: CASSFGTINTGELFF.

A note on this clone: At the DNA level, this CDR3 is encoded by other sequences in the same sample as well. The rearrangement uses TRBV7-9 and TRBJ2-5; D remains unclear. Trimming cost V 5 bases and J 2 bases, with 9 bases left between them. CDR1 is SEHNR, CDR2 FQNEAQ, per germline (reference sequence). The CDR3 has 13 residues. CDR3 nucleotides: TGTGCCAGCAGCCTTGTGGGGCAAGAGACCCAGTACTTC. It is translated as CASSLVGQETQYF.

The DNA for the CDR3 is TGTGCCTGGAGTGTACTCGGGGCGACAGATACGCAGTATTTT. Translating it yields CAWSVLGATDTQYF. This rearrangement joins TRBV30 to TRBJ2-3; either TRBD1 or TRBD2 may fit D (5 bases each). V was shortened by 0 bases and J by 3 bases, with 10 bases between the two germline ends. This CDR3 is 14 amino acids long. The germline V gene encodes CDR1 GTSNPN and CDR2 SVGIG (reference sequence). The entire variable domain, with the rest obtained from reference TRBV30 and TRBJ2-3, is as follows: SQTIHQWPATLVQPVGSPLSLECTVEGTSNPNLYWYRQAAGRGLQLLFYSVGIGQISSEVPQNLSASRPQDRQFILSSKKLLLSDSGFYLCAWSVLGATDTQYFGPGTRLTVL.